This paragraph covers one TCR beta chain sequence. These data come from a study of CD8 T cells in ankylosing spondylitis. TCRdb used MiXCR to reprocess the 5' RACE reads, holding one entry per CDR3 protein. The sample records 350,000 or so distinct CDR3 sequences, about 15% being singletons. The source material was blood, either unsorted or a sorted T cell fraction (not recorded which). The receptor comes from a male donor with ankylosing spondylitis or in good health (not recorded which).

CDR3 nucleotide sequence: TGTGCCAGCTCGAAACAGGGCGGGAATCAGCCCCAGCATTTT. Translation: CASSKQGGNQPQHF. This chain uses TRBV18 with TRBJ1-5; the D gene is possibly TRBD1 (6 bases). The CDR3 extends over 14 amino acids. V shed 6 bases and J shed 4 bases, with 13 bases lying between them. Germline V gene sequence: CDR1 KGHSH, CDR2 LQKENI.